This T cell receptor (beta chain) appears in the sequencing data of a study of T cells in Graves' hyperthyroidism and ophthalmopathy. Trimming cost V 6 bases and J 7 bases, with 12 bases left between them. Germline CDR1 and CDR2: SGHTA and FQGNSA. The CDR3 has 12 amino acids. Patients were aged 18 to 65, had disease duration under 2 months, and had newly diagnosed hyperthyroidism. The study left out patients who had uncontrolled infection, other autoimmune disease, pregnancy or lactation. Diagnosis rested on symptoms, serum thyroxine and TRAb, thyroid ultrasound, and orbital computed tomography. Regarding the study as a whole: Most thyroid clonotypes with frequency above 0.001 were detected in blood.

Amplified regions were TCR beta CDR3 sequences from RNA transcripts. The HTBI primer set was used in a first-round RT-PCR of the TCR CDR3. One entry per CDR3 protein results from TCRdb running MiXCR on the multiplex PCR reads. The table has approximately 360,000 distinct CDR3 sequences, around 25% seen once; the top ten hold less than 85%. As concerns this clonotype: The antigen is undetermined.

The sequence was collected from a man aged 45 to 65 with Graves' hyperthyroidism. J is TRBJ1-2 and V is TRBV7-2; no firm D call. The material sequenced was blood. The CDR3 protein is CASSETPGGYTF. The CDR3, as DNA: TGTGCCAGCAGTGAAACCCCGGGTGGCTACACCTTC.